These 9 T cell receptor beta chains were all obtained from the same sample, sequenced in a study of T cell responses to AZD1222 COVID-19 vaccine. Assay: immunoSEQ multiplex PCR; the TCRdb copy retains only in-frame clones and omits some. Among around 80,000 clones listed, about four fifths were seen once. Material: peripheral blood, obtained 28 days after the second AZD1222 dose. These receptors came from an adult who received the AZD1222 COVID-19 vaccine.

A few counts support this clone. The chain carries TRBV3-1 (or the pseudogene TRBV3-2) and TRBJ1-1; D may be TRBD1 (5 bases). CDR1 and CDR2 (germline): LGHDT, YNNKEL (reference sequence). Trimming cost V 0 bases and J 6 bases, with 17 bases left between them. The length of the CDR3 is 16 residues. In DNA, the CDR3 is TGTGCCAGCAGCCAAGACGTGGGAGTTTGGGGCGCTGAAGCTTTCTTT. Residues: CASSQDVGVWGAEAFF.

This clone was observed once. This chain joins TRBV7-2 and TRBJ2-5; D remains ambiguous. Germline loops: CDR1 SGHTA, CDR2 FQGNSA. The CDR3 runs 12 residues. Trimming took 5 bases from V and 1 from J, leaving 5 bases between them. As DNA, the CDR3 is TGTGCCAGCAGCAAATTCCAAGAGACCCAGTACTTC. This gives the protein CASSKFQETQYF. The full variable domain, completed using reference TRBV7-2 and TRBJ2-5, is GAGVSQSPSNKVTEKGKDVELRCDPISGHTALYWYRQSLGQGLEFLIYFQGNSAPDKSGLPSDRFSAERTGGSVSTLTIQRTQQEDSAVYLCASSKFQETQYFGPGTRLLVL.

This clone was found once. The rearrangement uses TRBV6-1 and TRBJ2-7; D is unclear. Trimming took 8 bases from V and 2 from J, leaving 10 bases between them. Germline V CDR1 and CDR2: MNHNS, SASEGT. This CDR3 region has 12 residues. CDR3 residues: CASAGQPYEQYF. For the CDR3, the DNA is TGTGCCAGCGCAGGCCAGCCCTACGAGCAGTACTTC.

The chain is built from TRBV7-9 and TRBJ1-2; D possibly corresponds to TRBD1 (5 bases). V dropped 1 base and J dropped 2 bases, with 14 bases sitting between them. The length of the CDR3 is 16 residues. Germline CDR1 and CDR2: SEHNR and FQNEAQ (reference sequence). This chain's CDR3 is CASSLGPRTTNYGYTF. Here the CDR3 DNA reads TGTGCCAGCAGCTTAGGGCCAAGGACAACCAACTATGGCTACACCTTC.

J is TRBJ1-3 and V is TRBV21-1. TRBV21-1 is annotated as a pseudogene. CDR3 length: 15 residues. In DNA form, the CDR3 reads TGTGCCAGCAGCAAACTAACCGGGTCTGGAAACACCATATATTTT. It encodes CASSKLTGSGNTIYF.

This clone occurred once. The chain has TRBV28 and TRBJ1-1; TRBD1 is a possible D gene (6 bases). The V and J ends lost 4 bases and 0 bases respectively, with 18 bases between them. CDR1 MDHEN and CDR2 SYDVKM come from the germline V gene. The CDR3 has 17 amino acids. The CDR3 is CASSSPEGGKMNTEAFF. The CDR3 DNA is TGTGCCAGCAGTTCCCCGGAGGGGGGGAAAATGAACACTGAAGCTTTCTTT.

This clone was recorded only once. The CDR3 coding sequence is TGTGCCAGCACCCTGGGTGGGGGGCCCGGGGAGCTGTTTTTT. Translated: CASTLGGGPGELFF. The V call is TRBV28, the J call TRBJ2-2; tentatively, D is TRBD1 or TRBD2 (6 bases each). V was clipped by 7 bases and J by 6 bases, with 15 bases between them. This CDR3 region has 14 residues. The V gene's germline CDR1 is MDHEN and CDR2 SYDVKM.

This clone was seen a single time. This chain joins TRBV12-3 or TRBV12-4 and TRBJ1-2; no firm D call. V dropped 6 bases and J dropped 8 bases, with 13 bases sitting between them. The CDR3 sequence is 12 residues long. This CDR3 reads CASSMGSGGYTF. CDR3 nucleotides: TGTGCCAGCAGCATGGGAAGTGGAGGCTACACCTTC.

The chain links TRBV4-3 to TRBJ1-2; weak D call: TRBD1 (6 bases). The CDR3 extends over 16 amino acids. The germline gives CDR1 LGHNA, CDR2 YSLEER. Between the trimmed V and J ends, which lost 0 bases and 4 bases, there was a span of 15 bases. The CDR3: CASSQEAGGGPYGYTF. The CDR3 region has the DNA TGCGCCAGCAGCCAAGAAGCTGGGGGGGGCCCCTATGGCTACACCTTC.